The TCR beta chain under discussion was sequenced for a study of post-analysis software for immune sequencing data. The overall study: There were relapsing-remitting, secondary progressive and progressive-relapsing multiple sclerosis among the disease courses included. Findings of the study overall: About 5 TRBV segments occurring more often in patients than controls included TRBV5-6, TRBV5-1 and TRBV20-1. Compared against controls, patients with multiple sclerosis displayed significantly lower normalized Chao1 diversity.

To note about this clonotype: Its specificity is unknown.

Trimming took 0 bases from V and 2 from J, leaving 7 bases between them. CDR1 is ENHRY and CDR2 is SYGVKD in the germline V gene. The CDR3 is 14 amino acids. TCR beta cDNA libraries had unique molecular identifiers. MiXCR, applied by TCRdb to the PCR reads, yields one record per CDR3 protein. The table lists about 540,000 distinct CDR3 sequences, 34% of them singletons. This chain connects TRBV10-3 to TRBJ1-2; D gene uncertain. The TCR was taken from a girl under 18 with multiple sclerosis. The sample was blood. CDR3 region: CAISESATNYGYTF. The CDR3 region has the DNA TGTGCCATCAGTGAGTCTGCCACAAACTATGGCTACACCTTC.